These 23 T cell receptor beta chains came from one sample sequenced in a study of PD-1 blockade in classical Hodgkin lymphoma. Data came from immunoSEQ multiplex PCR; TCRdb stores just in-frame clones and leaves some out. In the table there are about 11,000 clones, 76% of which are singletons. Exposure to brentuximab vedotin varied, and each patient had relapsed following autologous stem cell transplantation. Sequences were derived from peripheral blood mononuclear cells (PBMCs), sampled at baseline. Source of these receptors: a human donor with classical Hodgkin lymphoma.

In this sample, this clone turned up a few times. The chain joins TRBV10-2 to TRBJ2-4; 13 bases line up with TRBD2. Germline loops: CDR1 WSHSY, CDR2 SAAADI. The J segment lost 15 bases and the V segment lost 5 bases, leaving 7 bases of the junction unmatched. The CDR3 is made up of 13 amino acids. CDR3 nucleotides: TGCGCCAGCAGTATACGGACTAGCGGGAGCGGGTACTTC. Protein sequence: CASSIRTSGSGYF.

The gene calls are TRBV19 and TRBJ2-5; the match to TRBD2 covers 7 bases. Trimming took 6 bases from V and 4 from J; bases not matched to a gene: 11. This CDR3 contains 15 residues. Germline CDR1 is LNHDA and CDR2 is SQIVND (reference sequence). This chain's CDR3 is CASSPWAGDSETQYF. The CDR3 DNA reads as TGTGCCAGTAGCCCATGGGCGGGAGACTCAGAGACCCAGTACTTC.

The chain couples TRBV2 to TRBJ2-5; 8 positions agree with TRBD1. After removal of 6 bases from V and 3 bases from J, the junction contained 6 bases not matched to a gene. Germline V gives CDR1 SNHLY, CDR2 FYNNEI. This CDR3 region has 14 residues. The CDR3 DNA follows: TGTGCCAGCAGATCGACAGGGGTCGAAGAGACCCAGTACTTC. Its protein product is CASRSTGVEETQYF.

On this clone: A read error is possible here, since a much larger clone lies one base away. The V gene is TRBV11-2, the J gene TRBJ1-4; no definite D call. The CDR3 is 13 amino acids. The V and J ends lost 6 bases and 8 bases respectively, with 13 bases between them. Germline-derived CDR1 and CDR2 are SGHAT and FQNNGV. The CDR3 bases are TGTGCCAGCAGGCTCACAAGGTCCGAAAAACTGTTTTTT. This gives the protein CASRLTRSEKLFF.

The chain joins TRBV18 to TRBJ2-7, with D perhaps matching TRBD1 (6 bases). The V gene's germline CDR1 is KGHSH and CDR2 LQKENI. Trimming shortened V by 3 bases and J by 0 bases, and 12 bases separated the two germline ends. CDR3 length: 15 amino acids. CDR3 sequence reads: CASSPFTGNSYEQYF. In nucleotides, the CDR3 is TGTGCCAGCTCACCCTTTACAGGGAACTCCTACGAGCAGTACTTC.

This chain joins TRBV11-1 and TRBJ2-5; 7 bases line up with TRBD2. With V trimmed by 5 bases and J by 5 bases, 14 bases remained unmatched. Germline V CDR1 and CDR2: SGHAT, FQDESV (reference sequence). The CDR3 loop spans 16 amino acids. CDR3 in amino acids: CASSPLGGSLRETQYF. CDR3 DNA: TGTGCCAGCAGCCCGCTCGGCGGGAGCCTAAGGGAGACCCAGTACTTC.

The chain links TRBV27 to TRBJ1-5; D is uncertain. V lost 2 bases, J lost 5 bases, and 13 bases lay in between. The CDR3 consists of 15 residues. Germline lookup yields CDR1 MNHEY and CDR2 SMNVEV (reference sequence). CDR3 nucleotides: TGTGCCAGCAGTTTACGGCCGGGGTCCGATCAGCCCCAGCATTTT. Protein sequence: CASSLRPGSDQPQHF.

A note on this clone: The same CDR3 arises from other DNA sequences in this sample as well. The chain joins TRBV7-9 to TRBJ2-3; no clear D. The CDR3 totals 13 residues. Looked up from germline, CDR1 is SEHNR and CDR2 is FQNEAQ (reference sequence). Between the trimmed V and J ends, which lost 0 bases and 3 bases, there was a span of 4 bases. CDR3: CASSLASTDTQYF. The CDR3 nucleotides are TGTGCCAGCAGCTTAGCTTCTACAGATACGCAGTATTTT.

This clone was observed once. This sequence joins TRBV13 and TRBJ2-7; either TRBD1 or TRBD2 may fit D (6 bases each). The length of the CDR3 is 14 residues. V lost 5 bases to trimming and J lost 2 bases, with 13 bases between them. Germline V lookup: CDR1 PRHDT, CDR2 FYEKMQ (reference sequence). CDR3 sequence: CASSVRGTTYEQYF. As DNA, the CDR3 is TGTGCCAGCAGCGTTCGCGGGACAACCTACGAGCAGTACTTC. Together with reference TRBV13 and TRBJ2-7, the CDR3 gives the full variable domain: AAGVIQSPRHLIKEKRETATLKCYPIPRHDTVYWYQQGPGQDPQFLISFYEKMQSDKGSIPDRFSAQQFSDYHSELNMSSLELGDSALYFCASSVRGTTYEQYFGPGTRLTVT.

The genes are TRBV9 and TRBJ2-7, with unresolved D. The V end lost 3 bases, the J end lost 6 bases, and 7 bases lay between the germline ends. The length of the CDR3 is 11 residues. Germline-derived CDR1 and CDR2 are SGDLS and YYNGEE. The CDR3 here is CASSAHGEQYF. DNA of the CDR3: TGTGCCAGCAGCGCTCACGGCGAGCAGTACTTC. Full variable domain (missing parts from reference TRBV9 and TRBJ2-7): DSGVTQTPKHLITATGQRVTLRCSPRSGDLSVYWYQQSLDQGLQFLIQYYNGEERAKGNILERFSAQQFPDLHSELNLSSLELGDSALYFCASSAHGEQYFGPGTRLTVT.

The J gene is TRBJ1-3, the V gene TRBV7-6; the match to TRBD1 covers 7 bases. The CDR3 sequence is 17 residues long. Germline trimming cut 2 bases from V and 4 bases from J; bases unmatched to any gene: 11. The germline V gene has CDR1 SGHVS and CDR2 FNYEAQ. This CDR3 is CASSLSVYRGYGNTIYF. In DNA, the CDR3 is TGTGCCAGCAGCTTATCGGTTTACAGGGGTTACGGAAACACCATATATTTT.

J is TRBJ2-1 and V is TRBV27; 8 positions agree with TRBD1. The germline V gene encodes CDR1 MNHEY and CDR2 SMNVEV (reference sequence). V lost 6 bases, J lost 4 bases, and 8 bases stayed unmatched. This CDR3 has 15 amino acids. In nucleotides, the CDR3 is TGTGCCAGCAGGATGTCAGGGGGCGGGTACAATGAGCAGTTCTTC. Protein: CASRMSGGGYNEQFF.

V is TRBV28 and J is TRBJ1-5; D is undetermined. Germline values: CDR1 MDHEN, CDR2 SYDVKM. CDR3 length equals 13 residues. The V and J ends lost 3 bases and 6 bases respectively, with 9 bases between them. CDR3 region: CASSFRGSQPQHF. DNA of the CDR3: TGTGCCAGCAGTTTTCGGGGTAGTCAGCCCCAGCATTTT.

This sequence joins TRBV5-1 and TRBJ1-2, with no clear D. Germline CDR1 is SGHRS and CDR2 is YFSETQ. CDR3 length: 15 residues. V shed 5 bases and J shed 3 bases, with 17 bases lying between them. CDR3 DNA: TGCGCCAGCAGGGTAGCAGCAGCTACCTACTATGGCTACACCTTC. This sequence encodes CASRVAAATYYGYTF.

The V call is TRBV11-3, the J call TRBJ2-7, with D possibly matching TRBD2 (6 bases). Germline CDR1 SGHNT, CDR2 YENEEA. The CDR3 covers 14 residues. V lost 4 bases, J lost 5 bases, and 15 bases lay in between. In DNA form, the CDR3 reads TGTGCCAGCAGCTCGGGACTCGCCGGGGACGAGCAGTACTTC. Translating gives CASSSGLAGDEQYF.

A single count supports this clone. The chain is built from TRBV7-8 and TRBJ2-7; 10 bases line up with TRBD2. In germline, CDR1 is SGHVS, CDR2 FQNEAQ. J gave up 2 bases and V 5 bases, and 6 bases lay outside the gene matches. CDR3 length equals 15 residues. This CDR3 reads CASSLGTSETYEQYF. CDR3 sequence (DNA): TGTGCCAGCAGCCTGGGGACTAGCGAGACCTACGAGCAGTACTTC.

V and J are TRBV9 and TRBJ2-2, with TRBD2 as a possible D gene (6 bases). With 2 bases removed from V and 2 bases from J, the gap between germline ends came to 10 bases. CDR1 and CDR2 from the germline V gene are SGDLS and YYNGEE. This CDR3 region has 15 residues. CDR3 protein: CASSVGTYNTGELFF. As DNA, the CDR3 is TGTGCCAGCAGCGTCGGGACTTATAACACCGGGGAGCTGTTTTTT.

The chain joins TRBV10-2 to TRBJ1-3; D possibly corresponds to TRBD1 (6 bases). Between the trimmed V and J ends, which lost 4 bases and 4 bases, there was a span of 11 bases. The CDR3 contains 14 residues. Per germline, CDR1 WSHSY and CDR2 SAAADI. CDR3 sequence: CASSGAGAGNTIYF. In DNA, the CDR3 is TGCGCCAGCAGTGGAGCGGGGGCCGGAAACACCATATATTTT.

In this sample, this clone turned up a few times. The V and J genes are TRBV6-1 and TRBJ2-1, with 9 bases that match TRBD2. J was trimmed by 9 bases and V by 9 bases; bases with no gene match: 12. Germline V gene sequence: CDR1 MNHNS, CDR2 SASEGT. CDR3 length: 14 amino acids. The CDR3, as DNA: TGTGCCAGGGAGGGGGGACTAGCTAACGGTGAGCAGTTCTTC. Translated, it gives CAREGGLANGEQFF.

The chain links TRBV7-2 to TRBJ1-1; a possible D gene is TRBD1 (5 bases). Germline V gene lookup returns CDR1 SGHTA and CDR2 FQGNSA. This CDR3 has 15 residues. V was shortened by 2 bases and J by 3 bases, with 13 bases between the two germline ends. The CDR3 reads CASSLYGGGDTEAFF. The CDR3, as DNA: TGTGCCAGCAGCTTATATGGGGGGGGTGACACTGAAGCTTTCTTT.

This rearrangement joins TRBV5-6 to TRBJ1-2; TRBD1 matches 8 bases. J was trimmed by 7 bases and V by 4 bases; bases with no gene match: 12. CDR3 size: 15 residues. Germline V gene sequence: CDR1 SGHDT, CDR2 YYEEEE. CDR3 DNA sequence: TGTGCCAGCAGCCCGACCTTTACAGGGGGAGGTGGCTACACCTTC. Amino acids: CASSPTFTGGGGYTF.

This chain connects TRBV19 to TRBJ2-6; a weak D match, TRBD2 (5 bases). The CDR3 contains 15 residues. V shed 7 bases and J shed 1 base, with 11 bases lying between them. The germline CDR1 and CDR2 sequences are LNHDA and SQIVND (reference sequence). The CDR3 sequence: CASTASGSGANVLTF. CDR3 in DNA: TGTGCCAGTACCGCCAGCGGTTCTGGGGCCAACGTCCTGACTTTC.

CDR3 coding DNA: TGTGCCAGCAGCGAGACTGGACTAGCGGGAGGACCCCGGGAGCTGTTTTTT. Protein sequence: CASSETGLAGGPRELFF. V and J are TRBV7-6 and TRBJ2-2, with 14 nucleotides matching TRBD2. The V gene's germline CDR1 is SGHVS and CDR2 FNYEAQ. The CDR3 contains 17 residues. V gave up 5 bases and J gave up 9 bases; unmatched junction bases: 11.